A single sample is the source of the 12 T cell receptor beta chains below, sequenced in a study of blood T cell repertoires in COVID-19. The method was immunoSEQ multiplex PCR; TCRdb's version includes in-frame clones alone and lacks a portion of them. The repertoire includes roughly 70,000 clones, 70% to 80% of them detected once, and 35% to 45% sits in the top ten. The source material was peripheral blood. The origin of the receptors is a woman between 65 and 79 years old with acute or convalescent COVID-19.

J is TRBJ1-2 and V is TRBV10-2; D unclear. The CDR3 length is 12 residues. The germline V gene encodes CDR1 WSHSY and CDR2 SAAADI. The ends were cut back, 3 bases at V and 5 bases at J, with 7 bases in the middle. The CDR3 spells CASSDRAYGYTF. The CDR3 coding sequence is TGCGCCAGCAGTGATCGAGCTTATGGCTACACCTTC.

The chain carries TRBV6-2 or TRBV6-3 and TRBJ2-7, with 7 bases lining up with TRBD2. The CDR3 is 18 residues long. Looked up from germline, CDR1 is MNHEY and CDR2 is SVGEGT. V was pared by 7 bases and J by 0 bases, with 18 bases of the junction left unmatched. The CDR3 DNA reads as TGTGCCAGCACCCCCCAGCCCCTACTAGCGCAGAGCTCCTACGAGCAGTACTTC. The encoded protein is CASTPQPLLAQSSYEQYF.

This clone was seen a handful of times. The V and J genes are TRBV20-1 and TRBJ1-5, with TRBD1 as a possible D gene (5 bases). The CDR3 extends over 12 amino acids. In germline, CDR1 is DFQATT, CDR2 SNEGSKA (reference sequence). V lost 3 bases and J lost 11, with 14 bases in between. CDR3 amino acids: CSASVGGVTQHF. CDR3 in DNA: TGCAGTGCTAGTGTCGGAGGGGTGACCCAGCATTTT.

The rearrangement joins TRBV10-3 to TRBJ1-2, with D maybe TRBD1 (5 bases). Trimming pared 7 bases from V and 1 base from J, leaving 16 bases between. This CDR3 contains 15 residues. CDR1 is ENHRY, CDR2 SYGVKD, per germline. This CDR3 reads CAITPGADSNYGYTF. CDR3 coding DNA: TGTGCCATCACTCCCGGCGCCGACAGTAACTATGGCTACACCTTC.

V and J are TRBV5-4 and TRBJ1-4, with TRBD1 as a possible D gene (5 bases). The V and J ends lost 3 bases and 4 bases respectively, with 13 bases between them. CDR1 is SGHNT, CDR2 YYREEE, per germline (reference sequence). The CDR3 loop spans 15 amino acids. CDR3 loop: CASSWGREGNEKLFF. Written as DNA, the CDR3 is TGTGCCAGCAGCTGGGGGAGGGAGGGTAATGAAAAACTGTTTTTT.

CDR3 loop: CSASRGASSYEQYF. The CDR3 bases are TGCAGTGCTAGTCGGGGGGCATCTTCCTACGAGCAGTACTTC. The genes are TRBV20-1 and TRBJ2-7; possibly TRBD2 for D (7 bases). This CDR3 region has 14 residues. The germline V and J ends were trimmed by 3 bases and 1 base, with 13 bases remaining between them. CDR1 and CDR2 from the germline V gene are DFQATT and SNEGSKA (reference sequence).

The V call is TRBV28, the J call TRBJ1-5; D possibly corresponds to TRBD1 (5 bases). The CDR3 runs to 14 residues. Germline CDR1 is MDHEN and CDR2 is SYDVKM. The V gene lost 7 bases and the J gene lost 4 bases, with 14 bases spanning the gap. This CDR3 is CASIDSGPNQPQHF. The CDR3 DNA reads TGTGCCAGCATAGACAGTGGCCCGAATCAGCCCCAGCATTTT.

The chain joins TRBV5-1 to TRBJ2-3; D unresolved. Germline V gene sequence: CDR1 SGHRS, CDR2 YFSETQ. This CDR3 is 13 amino acids long. The V end lost 2 bases, the J end lost 5 bases, and 9 bases lay between the germline ends. Here the CDR3 reads CASSLRSGDTQYF. The CDR3 DNA reads as TGCGCCAGCAGCTTAAGGAGTGGAGATACGCAGTATTTT.

This chain links TRBV30 with TRBJ1-5, with D possibly TRBD1 on 6 matching bases. The CDR3 is 15 amino acids. V lost 2 bases and J lost 3, with 14 bases in between. Germline CDR1 GTSNPN, CDR2 SVGIG (reference sequence). Here the CDR3 reads CAWSFTGTHNQPQHF. The DNA for the CDR3 is TGTGCCTGGAGTTTTACAGGGACCCACAATCAGCCCCAGCATTTT.

This clone was counted a single time. The chain couples TRBV12-3 or TRBV12-4 to TRBJ1-6; possible D gene TRBD1, 6 bases. This CDR3 has 12 amino acids. The V gene lost 6 bases and the J gene lost 8 bases, with 8 bases spanning the gap. The CDR3 protein is CASRNRDSPLHF. CDR3 DNA: TGTGCCAGCAGGAACAGGGATTCACCCCTCCACTTT.

This clone came up a few times. V usage is TRBV6-5 and J usage is TRBJ2-7; 8 bases are shared with TRBD1. V lost 6 bases to trimming and J lost 5 bases; unmatched junction nucleotides: 6. Per the germline V gene, CDR1 is MNHEY and CDR2 is SVGAGI. The CDR3 runs to 13 residues. CDR3 protein: CASSRTGIHEQYF. CDR3 DNA sequence: TGTGCCAGCAGCCGGACAGGGATCCACGAGCAGTACTTC.

The chain couples TRBV19 to TRBJ2-2; 7 nucleotides align to TRBD1. This CDR3 region has 17 residues. J gave up 4 bases and V 5 bases, and 13 bases lay outside the gene matches. Germline lookup yields CDR1 LNHDA and CDR2 SQIVND (reference sequence). CDR3 amino acids: CASSLQGPLTGTGELFF. The CDR3 coding sequence is TGTGCCAGTAGTCTACAGGGGCCCTTGACGGGCACCGGGGAGCTGTTTTTT. The full variable domain, in which reference TRBV19 and TRBJ2-2 provide the parts outside the CDR3, is DGGITQSPKYLFRKEGQNVTLSCEQNLNHDAMYWYRQDPGQGLRLIYYSQIVNDFQKGDIAEGYSVSREKKESFPLTVTSAQKNPTAFYLCASSLQGPLTGTGELFFGEGSRLTVL.